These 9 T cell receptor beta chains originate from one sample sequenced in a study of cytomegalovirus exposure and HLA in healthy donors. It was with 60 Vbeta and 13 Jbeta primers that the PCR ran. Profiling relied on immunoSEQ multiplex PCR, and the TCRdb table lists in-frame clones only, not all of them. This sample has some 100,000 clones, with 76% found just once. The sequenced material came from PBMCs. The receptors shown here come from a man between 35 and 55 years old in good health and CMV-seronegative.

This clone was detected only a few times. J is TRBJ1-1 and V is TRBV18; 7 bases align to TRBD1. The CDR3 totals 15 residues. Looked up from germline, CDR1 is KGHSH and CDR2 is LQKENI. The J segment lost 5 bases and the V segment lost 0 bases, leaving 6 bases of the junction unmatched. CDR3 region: CASSPPRQGWTEAFF. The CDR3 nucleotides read TGTGCCAGCTCACCACCGAGACAGGGTTGGACTGAAGCTTTCTTT.

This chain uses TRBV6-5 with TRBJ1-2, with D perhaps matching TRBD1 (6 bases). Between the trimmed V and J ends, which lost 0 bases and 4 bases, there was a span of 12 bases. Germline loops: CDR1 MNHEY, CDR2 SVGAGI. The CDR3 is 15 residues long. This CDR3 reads CASSYSSGQTYGYTF. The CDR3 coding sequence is TGTGCCAGCAGTTACTCGTCCGGACAGACCTATGGCTACACCTTC.

CDR3 sequence reads: CASSMVGTATNQPQHF. In nucleotides, the CDR3 is TGTGCCAGTAGTATGGTCGGAACAGCTACTAATCAGCCCCAGCATTTT. The V and J genes are TRBV19 and TRBJ1-5; D gene unclear. CDR3 size: 16 residues. CDR1 and CDR2 (germline): LNHDA, SQIVND (reference sequence). Trimming removed 3 bases from V and 4 bases from J, with 16 bases in between.

The CDR3 sequence: CASSFSGTGSNTEAFF. Here the CDR3 DNA reads TGTGCCAGCAGCTTCAGTGGGACAGGGTCCAACACTGAAGCTTTCTTT. The rearrangement links TRBV5-8 to TRBJ1-1; 9 bases line up with TRBD1. Per the germline V gene, CDR1 is SGHTS and CDR2 is YDEGEE. The CDR3 loop spans 16 amino acids. V gave up 2 bases and J gave up 2 bases; unmatched junction bases: 7.

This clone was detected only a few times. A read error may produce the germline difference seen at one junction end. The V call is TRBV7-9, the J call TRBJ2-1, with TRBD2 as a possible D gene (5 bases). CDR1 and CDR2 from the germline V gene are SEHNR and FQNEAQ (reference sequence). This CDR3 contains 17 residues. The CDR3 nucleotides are TGTTCCAGCAGCGCGCCTAGGCGGAGGAGCTCCTACAATGAGCAGTTCTTC. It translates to CSSSAPRRRSSYNEQFF.

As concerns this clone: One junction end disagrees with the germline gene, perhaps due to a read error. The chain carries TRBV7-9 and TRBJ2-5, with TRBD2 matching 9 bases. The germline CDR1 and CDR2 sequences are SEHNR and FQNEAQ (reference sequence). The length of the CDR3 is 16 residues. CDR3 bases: TGTTCCAGCAGCTTATGGCGGGGGGGCCGGGAGGAGACCCAGTACTTC. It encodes CSSSLWRGGREETQYF.

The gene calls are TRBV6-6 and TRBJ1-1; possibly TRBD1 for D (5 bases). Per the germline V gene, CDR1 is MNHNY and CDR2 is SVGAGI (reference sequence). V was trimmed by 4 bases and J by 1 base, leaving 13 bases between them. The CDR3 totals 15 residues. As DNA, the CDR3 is TGTGCCAGCAGTTTGACAGCGGGTGAGAACACTGAAGCTTTCTTT. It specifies CASSLTAGENTEAFF.

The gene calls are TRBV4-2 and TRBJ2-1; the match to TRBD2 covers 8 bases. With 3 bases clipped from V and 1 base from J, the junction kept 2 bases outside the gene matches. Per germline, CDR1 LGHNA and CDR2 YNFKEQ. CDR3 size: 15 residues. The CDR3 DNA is TGTGCCAGCAGCCATAGCGGGGTGTCCTACAATGAGCAGTTCTTC. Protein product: CASSHSGVSYNEQFF.

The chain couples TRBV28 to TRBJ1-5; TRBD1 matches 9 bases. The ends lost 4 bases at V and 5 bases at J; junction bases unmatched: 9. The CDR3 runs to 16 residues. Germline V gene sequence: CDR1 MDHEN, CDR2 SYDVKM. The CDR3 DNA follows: TGTGCCAGCAGTTCCCCCGGGACAGGGAACGATCAGCCCCAGCATTTT. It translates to CASSSPGTGNDQPQHF.